This T cell receptor (beta chain) was obtained from a study of glioma-infiltrating T cells after dendritic cell vaccination. In its sample, this clone was seen once. Time point indicated: after dendritic cell vaccination, including at tumor progression/relapse. Input was around 2 ug genomic DNA, or all available if less. Sequencing used immunoSEQ multiplex PCR; TCRdb keeps in-frame clones, though not all of them. The sample lists about 50,000 clones; about 89% were seen once. V gave up 0 bases and J gave up 5 bases; unmatched junction bases: 5. The CDR3 is 15 amino acids. Germline CDR1 is SGDLS and CDR2 is YYNGEE.

V is TRBV9 and J is TRBJ2-5, with 9 positions matching TRBD1. The sample was blood, taken after dendritic cell vaccination. The TCR sequence derives from a human donor with glioblastoma. The chain's CDR3 is CASSVDLGTGETQYF. In nucleotides, the CDR3 is TGTGCCAGCAGCGTAGATTTAGGGACAGGGGAGACCCAGTACTTC.